The 6 T cell receptor beta chains below all came from one sample that was sequenced in a study of long-term antiretroviral therapy in people with HIV. With survey level as its setting, the immunoSEQ assay was v3.0. The protocol was immunoSEQ multiplex PCR, while the TCRdb copy is restricted to in-frame clones and leaves out a portion. The sample has more than 25,000 clones; roughly 90% are singletons. This material consisted of unsorted PBMCs, taken 1.8 years after starting antiretroviral therapy. The source is a woman aged 18-35 years with HIV.

V and J are TRBV7-9 and TRBJ2-3; no firm D call. Germline V gene data show CDR1 as SEHNR and CDR2 as FQNEAQ (reference sequence). V was cut by 1 base and J by 0 bases, with 11 bases left in between. This CDR3 comprises 16 residues. Here the CDR3 reads CASSLEPVTSTDTQYF. The CDR3 DNA reads as TGTGCCAGCAGCTTAGAACCTGTTACGAGCACAGATACGCAGTATTTT.

CDR3 sequence: CASSFLGPLGGYTF. The CDR3 DNA sequence: TGTGCCAGCAGTTTTCTGGGCCCCCTAGGGGGCTACACCTTC. The chain links TRBV28 to TRBJ1-2, with no clear D. Germline V gene lookup returns CDR1 MDHEN and CDR2 SYDVKM. The length of the CDR3 is 14 residues. V was cut by 3 bases and J by 8 bases, with 16 bases left in between.

CDR3 sequence (DNA): TGTGCCAGCAGCCCCGATGACTCTGGGGCCAACGTCCTGACTTTC. Its translation is CASSPDDSGANVLTF. The V call is TRBV9, the J call TRBJ2-6; the D is unclear. V lost 4 bases to trimming and J lost 0 bases, with 8 bases between them. The CDR3 sequence is 15 residues long. The germline gives CDR1 SGDLS, CDR2 YYNGEE.

The rearrangement links TRBV7-8 to TRBJ1-4; a possible D gene is TRBD1 (6 bases). The CDR3 totals 14 residues. Trimming took off 6 bases at V and 7 bases at J, with 15 bases between the two ends. Germline assignment: CDR1 SGHVS and CDR2 FQNEAQ. CDR3 region: CASRFRGQGEKLFF. The CDR3 region has the DNA TGTGCCAGCAGGTTCAGGGGCCAAGGTGAAAAACTGTTTTTT.

The chain carries TRBV28 and TRBJ2-1, with D hard to call. V lost 7 bases and J 10 bases, leaving 14 bases between the germline ends. Per germline, CDR1 MDHEN and CDR2 SYDVKM. The CDR3 totals 12 residues. The CDR3 DNA reads as TGTGCCAGCACCATAGCATTTAGGGAGCAGTTCTTC. Its translation is CASTIAFREQFF.

The chain has TRBV5-1 and TRBJ2-1; 9 bases are shared with TRBD2. Trimming at V came to 0 bases and at J to 15 bases, leaving 7 bases not matched to a gene. The CDR3 sequence is 13 residues long. The V gene's germline CDR1 is SGHRS and CDR2 YFSETQ. CDR3 in DNA: TGCGCCAGCAGCTTGGAGGGGGAGCGGGAGGTGTTCTTC. Translated, it gives CASSLEGEREVFF.